What follows describes a single T cell receptor beta chain. TCRdb re-called the RACE reads through MiXCR, storing one row per CDR3 protein. The sample holds over 150,000 distinct CDR3 sequences; about a quarter are singletons and the top ten take around 2.3%. The sample's time point: patch test 3, about 24 weeks after DPC sensitization. Treatment of the sample: therapeutic diphenylcyclopropenone sensitization with weekly scalp DPC. This specimen belongs to a study of human T cells and chemical hapten exposure. The germline V and J ends were trimmed by 2 bases and 0 bases, with 20 bases remaining between them. CDR3 length: 19 amino acids. From germline, CDR1 is LGHDT and CDR2 YNNKEL (reference sequence).

Source: whole blood, taken in connection with sensitization to the hapten diphenylcyclopropenone (DPC). This chain uses TRBV3-1 with TRBJ1-3; possible D gene TRBD1, 5 bases. This receptor was obtained from a woman in her late teens or twenties with alopecia areata. Some clones in this sample may be carry-over from other donors' samples. DNA of the CDR3: TGTGCCAGCAGCCAAACTCCGGGGCCTGGTCTCCGCTCTGGAAACACCATATATTTT. It is translated as CASSQTPGPGLRSGNTIYF.